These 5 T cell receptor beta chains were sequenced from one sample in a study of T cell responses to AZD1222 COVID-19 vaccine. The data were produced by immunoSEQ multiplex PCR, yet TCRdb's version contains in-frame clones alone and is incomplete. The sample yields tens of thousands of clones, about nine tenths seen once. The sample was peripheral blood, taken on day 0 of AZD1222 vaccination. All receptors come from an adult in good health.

CDR3 sequence: CASSYSGPSGGYEQYF. The DNA for the CDR3 is TGTGCCAGCAGTTACTCTGGCCCCAGCGGGGGCTACGAGCAGTACTTC. The J gene is TRBJ2-7, the V gene TRBV6-5; TRBD2 agrees at 8 bases. The ends lost 0 bases at V and 3 bases at J; junction bases unmatched: 7. The CDR3 has 16 amino acids. CDR1 is MNHEY and CDR2 is SVGAGI in the germline V gene.

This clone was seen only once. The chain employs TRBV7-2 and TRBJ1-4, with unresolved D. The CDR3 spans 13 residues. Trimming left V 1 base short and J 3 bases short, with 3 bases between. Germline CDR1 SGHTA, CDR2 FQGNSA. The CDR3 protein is CASSLGSNEKLFF. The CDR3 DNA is TGTGCCAGCAGCTTAGGATCTAATGAAAAACTGTTTTTT.

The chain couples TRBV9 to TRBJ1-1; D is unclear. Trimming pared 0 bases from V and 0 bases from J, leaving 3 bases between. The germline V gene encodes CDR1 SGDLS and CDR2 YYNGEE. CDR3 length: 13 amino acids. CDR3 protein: CASSVAMNTEAFF. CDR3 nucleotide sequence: TGTGCCAGCAGCGTAGCGATGAACACTGAAGCTTTCTTT.

This CDR3 is CASSYSGTDNYGYTF. In DNA, the CDR3 is TGTGCCAGCAGTTATAGCGGGACGGACAACTATGGCTACACCTTC. V and J are TRBV6-5 and TRBJ1-2, with D perhaps matching TRBD1 (5 bases). The CDR3 runs to 15 residues. The germline V gene has CDR1 MNHEY and CDR2 SVGAGI. With 3 bases removed from V and 2 bases from J, the gap between germline ends came to 13 bases.

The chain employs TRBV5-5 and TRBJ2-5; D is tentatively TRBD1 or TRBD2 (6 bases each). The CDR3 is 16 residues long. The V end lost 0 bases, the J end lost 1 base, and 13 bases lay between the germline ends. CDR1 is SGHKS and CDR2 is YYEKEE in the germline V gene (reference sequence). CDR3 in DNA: TGTGCCAGCAGCTTGGGAGAGGGGGGTCTCCAAGAGACCCAGTACTTC. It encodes CASSLGEGGLQETQYF. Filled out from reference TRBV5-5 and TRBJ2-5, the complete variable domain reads DAGVTQSPTHLIKTRGQQVTLRCSPISGHKSVSWYQQVLGQGPQFIFQYYEKEERGRGNFPDRFSARQFPNYSSELNVNALLLGDSALYLCASSLGEGGLQETQYFGPGTRLLVL.